Only one count was recorded for the clone carrying this TCR beta chain. Its antigen is unknown. The CDR3 sequence is 12 residues long. V gave up 4 bases and J gave up 5 bases, with 9 bases separating them. Germline V gene lookup returns CDR1 MGHDK and CDR2 SYGVNS. Negatively enriched CD4+ T cells were divided by CD45RA into naive and memory. Per the original methods: From ImmunoSEQ came sequences covering only the junction and carrying no quality scores, so filtering differed. This table comes from immunoSEQ multiplex PCR, and its TCRdb copy is limited to in-frame clones, with some not included. The V and J calls and clone size are taken from that table; D and trimming were inferred from the DNA. The data show 300,000 or so clones, around 72% seen once. The source of the sample is a study of shared clonotypes between healthy human individuals. Overall study findings and caveats: Generation of non-shared clonotypes was less probable than generation of clonotypes shared by all four donors.

The sample consisted of memory CD4+ T cells sorted from blood. Described subset: CD45RA-negative fraction. The chain couples TRBV25-1 to TRBJ2-7; D ambiguous. The TCR sequence derives from a man under 40 in good health. CDR3 loop: CASSGDTHEQYF. CDR3 nucleotide sequence: TGTGCCAGCAGTGGAGATACCCACGAGCAGTACTTC.